Each of the 28 T cell receptor beta chains below was sequenced from the same sample in a study of shared clonotypes between healthy human individuals. The protocol was immunoSEQ multiplex PCR, while the TCRdb copy is restricted to in-frame clones and leaves out a portion. This table has about a million clones, about 72% appearing once. Sequences were obtained from memory CD4+ T cells from PBMCs. Subset here: CD45RA-negative fraction. Every receptor here comes from a man between 18 and 29 years old in good health. Some clones in this sample may be carry-over from other donors' samples.

Comments on this clone: Other DNA sequences in the sample encode the same CDR3. The J gene is TRBJ2-7, the V gene TRBV18, with D unclear. Germline CDR1 and CDR2: KGHSH and LQKENI. Trimming pared 0 bases from V and 4 bases from J, leaving 10 bases between. This CDR3 is 14 amino acids long. CDR3 in DNA: TGTGCCAGCTCACCACCGGGCCTTAGGTACGAGCAGTACTTC. Translation gives CASSPPGLRYEQYF.

The rearrangement joins TRBV5-6 to TRBJ2-3, with 14 bases aligning to TRBD2. This CDR3 has 15 residues. Looked up from germline, CDR1 is SGHDT and CDR2 is YYEEEE. V lost 4 bases, J lost 6 bases, and 4 bases stayed unmatched. Here the CDR3 DNA reads TGTGCCAGCAGCGGGACTAGCGGGAGTACGGATACGCAGTATTTT. Amino acids: CASSGTSGSTDTQYF.

The chain links TRBV9 to TRBJ2-7, with D possibly matching TRBD2 (5 bases). Germline CDR1 and CDR2: SGDLS and YYNGEE. The CDR3 consists of 14 residues. V lost 4 bases to trimming and J lost 0 bases, with 11 bases between them. CDR3 protein: CASSPLRDSYEQYF. Here the CDR3 DNA reads TGTGCCAGCAGCCCTCTTCGGGACTCCTACGAGCAGTACTTC.

J is TRBJ2-7 and V is TRBV5-3; 7 bases map to TRBD2. TRBV5-3 is identified as an open reading frame with a role that is uncertain. The CDR3 has 17 residues. V trimming: 0 bases; J trimming: 5 bases; junction bases outside the gene matches: 14. CDR3 residues: CARSLELGRGSADEQYF. DNA for the CDR3: TGTGCCAGAAGCTTGGAATTAGGGAGGGGCTCCGCCGACGAGCAGTACTTC.

The V gene is TRBV5-4, the J gene TRBJ2-3; maybe TRBD2 (6 bases). The length of the CDR3 is 15 residues. V was cut by 6 bases and J by 2 bases, with 16 bases left in between. The V gene's germline CDR1 is SGHNT and CDR2 YYREEE (reference sequence). CDR3 DNA: TGTGCCAGCACTGTACTAGCCGGGGACACAGATACGCAGTATTTT. Protein sequence: CASTVLAGDTDTQYF.

Comment on this clone: A much larger clone differs by one base, so this may be a read error. The chain has TRBV9 and TRBJ2-5, with D maybe TRBD2 (6 bases). Germline CDR1 SGDLS, CDR2 YYNGEE. This CDR3 is built from 13 residues. Trimming pared 3 bases from V and 0 bases from J, leaving 6 bases between. CDR3 DNA sequence: TGTGCCAGCAGCGCGGGGGACCAAGAGACCCAGTACTTC. Translated, it gives CASSAGDQETQYF.

V and J are TRBV2 and TRBJ2-7; 8 bases map to TRBD2. V was pared by 8 bases and J by 5 bases, with 5 bases of the junction left unmatched. Germline lookup yields CDR1 SNHLY and CDR2 FYNNEI. This CDR3 has 12 amino acids. Here the CDR3 reads CASHLAGHEQYF. The CDR3 DNA sequence: TGTGCCAGCCACTTAGCGGGACACGAGCAGTACTTC.

The rearrangement links TRBV28 to TRBJ1-2; D is uncertain. This CDR3 region has 13 residues. Germline CDR1 is MDHEN and CDR2 is SYDVKM. Trimming removed 3 bases from V and 8 bases from J, with 13 bases in between. The CDR3 bases are TGTGCCAGCAGTTTCCTCACTTCCCGGGGCTACACCTTC. Translation gives CASSFLTSRGYTF.

The V call is TRBV11-2, the J call TRBJ2-7, with unresolved D. The CDR3 sequence is 15 residues long. The germline gives CDR1 SGHAT, CDR2 FQNNGV. Trimming removed 6 bases at V and 3 bases at J, with 18 bases between. The CDR3 region has the DNA TGTGCCAGCAGGTCCTCTTTTGGTCTGCACTACGAGCAGTACTTC. It is translated as CASRSSFGLHYEQYF. Combining the CDR3 with reference TRBV11-2 and TRBJ2-7 gives the whole variable domain EAGVAQSPRYKIIEKRQSVAFWCNPISGHATLYWYQQILGQGPKLLIQFQNNGVVDDSQLPKDRFSAERLKGVDSTLKIQPAKLEDSAVYLCASRSSFGLHYEQYFGPGTRLTVT.

This clone came up a few times. The rearrangement joins TRBV7-7 to TRBJ2-5, with a tentative D call TRBD1 (6 bases). The germline gives CDR1 SSHAT, CDR2 FNYEAQ (reference sequence). The CDR3 runs to 14 residues. The V and J ends lost 3 bases and 5 bases respectively, with 13 bases between them. In DNA form, the CDR3 reads TGTGCCAGCAGCTTCCGGACAAGGGGGGAGACCCAGTACTTC. This encodes CASSFRTRGETQYF.

The genes are TRBV7-2 and TRBJ1-1; D possibly corresponds to TRBD1 (5 bases). Germline lookup yields CDR1 SGHTA and CDR2 FQGNSA. Between the trimmed V and J ends, which lost 0 bases and 3 bases, there was a span of 8 bases. The CDR3 has 14 residues. In DNA form, the CDR3 reads TGTGCCAGCAGCTTAGCTGGACAATACACTGAAGCTTTCTTT. Translation: CASSLAGQYTEAFF.

The CDR3 is CAITDRLAGYNEQFF. The CDR3 nucleotides read TGTGCCATCACCGACCGACTAGCGGGATACAATGAGCAGTTCTTC. V is TRBV10-3 and J is TRBJ2-1; 11 positions match TRBD2. The V segment lost 7 bases and the J segment 4 bases; nucleotides outside the gene matches: 6. The CDR3 runs 15 residues. CDR1 and CDR2 from the germline V gene are ENHRY and SYGVKD.

The V call is TRBV2, the J call TRBJ2-1; no firm D call. From germline, CDR1 is SNHLY and CDR2 FYNNEI. With 6 bases removed from V and 4 bases from J, the gap between germline ends came to 10 bases. The length of the CDR3 is 13 residues. In DNA form, the CDR3 reads TGTGCCAGCAGATCGGACGGTTACAATGAGCAGTTCTTC. Translating it yields CASRSDGYNEQFF.

This clone was seen just once. V gene TRBV2 combines with J gene TRBJ2-5; D is undetermined. Trimming left V 4 bases short and J 2 bases short, with 8 bases between. In germline, CDR1 is SNHLY, CDR2 FYNNEI. This CDR3 has 13 amino acids. Here the CDR3 reads CASSGQLQETQYF. The DNA of the CDR3 is TGTGCCAGCAGTGGACAACTACAAGAGACCCAGTACTTC.

This clone has only one observation. The V and J genes are TRBV5-1 and TRBJ1-1; D not resolved. Germline V gene lookup returns CDR1 SGHRS and CDR2 YFSETQ. The V gene lost 0 bases and the J gene lost 4 bases, with 19 bases spanning the gap. This CDR3 comprises 17 residues. Here the CDR3 DNA reads TGCGCCAGCAGCTTGGTAGGACTCCAAACAACCAGCACTGAAGCTTTCTTT. Its translation is CASSLVGLQTTSTEAFF.

This clone was detected once. The chain links TRBV29-1 to TRBJ2-1, with 9 bases that match TRBD1. Looked up from germline, CDR1 is SQVTM and CDR2 is ANQGSEA. The CDR3 is 14 amino acids. The J segment lost 3 bases and the V segment lost 7 bases, leaving 7 bases of the junction unmatched. CDR3 in DNA: TGCAGCGGCTTAACAGGGGGCTTCTACAATGAGCAGTTCTTC. Translation: CSGLTGGFYNEQFF.

V is TRBV9 and J is TRBJ2-1; maybe TRBD1 (6 bases). The CDR3 is 15 residues long. Germline assignment: CDR1 SGDLS and CDR2 YYNGEE. V shed 4 bases and J shed 8 bases, with 19 bases lying between them. DNA for the CDR3: TGTGCCAGCAGCCCAACACCCTGGACAGTGGATGAGCAGTTCTTC. It codes for CASSPTPWTVDEQFF. The variable domain in full, with the rest retrieved from reference TRBV9 and TRBJ2-1, is DSGVTQTPKHLITATGQRVTLRCSPRSGDLSVYWYQQSLDQGLQFLIQYYNGEERAKGNILERFSAQQFPDLHSELNLSSLELGDSALYFCASSPTPWTVDEQFFGPGTRLTVL.

The CDR3 DNA reads TGTGCCAGCAGCTTTACAGGGGGTGCTGATCAGCCCCAGCATTTT. Protein: CASSFTGGADQPQHF. The J gene is TRBJ1-5, the V gene TRBV5-5, with 8 bases lining up with TRBD1. This CDR3 has 15 residues. Germline CDR1 and CDR2: SGHKS and YYEKEE (reference sequence). V was clipped by 2 bases and J by 5 bases; unmatched bases: 6. Variable domain in full (rest from reference TRBV5-5 and TRBJ1-5): DAGVTQSPTHLIKTRGQQVTLRCSPISGHKSVSWYQQVLGQGPQFIFQYYEKEERGRGNFPDRFSARQFPNYSSELNVNALLLGDSALYLCASSFTGGADQPQHFGDGTRLSIL.

The chain has TRBV29-1 and TRBJ2-7; 11 bases are shared with TRBD2. V shed 6 bases, J shed 2 bases, and the junction held 6 bases outside the gene matches. Germline-derived CDR1 and CDR2 are SQVTM and ANQGSEA. The CDR3 has 14 residues. The CDR3 region is CSVKVAGGTYEQYF. CDR3 bases: TGCAGCGTAAAGGTAGCGGGGGGGACCTACGAGCAGTACTTC.

This chain links TRBV7-9 with TRBJ1-6, with a possible D match to TRBD1 (5 bases). The CDR3 is made up of 15 amino acids. Trimming stripped 5 bases from V and 8 bases from J, with 16 bases between. Germline lookup yields CDR1 SEHNR and CDR2 FQNEAQ (reference sequence). The chain's CDR3 is CASSPAQGADSPLHF. CDR3 DNA: TGTGCCAGCAGCCCCGCTCAGGGCGCCGATTCACCCCTCCACTTT.

The chain combines TRBV28 with TRBJ2-2; 7 positions agree with TRBD1. Germline CDR1 and CDR2: MDHEN and SYDVKM. J lost 4 bases, V lost 6 bases, and 5 bases had no gene match. The CDR3 is 14 residues long. CDR3 sequence (DNA): TGTGCCAGCAGGAGGGCAGGGGGCACCGGGGAGCTGTTTTTT. Protein sequence: CASRRAGGTGELFF.

The chain employs TRBV5-4 and TRBJ2-5, with D perhaps being TRBD1 or TRBD2 (5 bases each). Germline CDR1 and CDR2: SGHNT and YYREEE (reference sequence). CDR3 length: 14 amino acids. Trimming cost V 0 bases and J 1 base, with 7 bases left between them. This chain's CDR3 is CASSLVGPQETQYF. The CDR3 nucleotides are TGTGCCAGCAGCTTGGTGGGACCCCAAGAGACCCAGTACTTC.

This clone was seen a handful of times. Other DNA variants within this sample encode the same CDR3. The J gene is TRBJ2-3, the V gene TRBV10-3, with D maybe TRBD1 (6 bases). Germline loops: CDR1 ENHRY, CDR2 SYGVKD. The CDR3 extends over 13 amino acids. The germline V and J ends were trimmed by 6 bases and 0 bases, with 7 bases remaining between them. The CDR3 is CAISRGSTDTQYF. CDR3 nucleotides: TGTGCCATCAGCAGGGGCAGCACAGATACGCAGTATTTT.

In its sample, this clone was seen a few times. The chain combines TRBV5-1 with TRBJ1-2; D is possibly TRBD1 (6 bases). Germline V gene sequence: CDR1 SGHRS, CDR2 YFSETQ. V lost 5 bases, J lost 7 bases, and 9 bases lay in between. CDR3 size: 11 residues. This CDR3 reads CASSSGVGYTF. CDR3 DNA: TGCGCCAGCAGTTCAGGGGTTGGCTACACCTTC.

DNA for the CDR3: TGTGCCACCAGCAGGGGAACAGGGACCAATCAGCCCCAGCATTTT. Translating it yields CATSRGTGTNQPQHF. This rearrangement joins TRBV15 to TRBJ1-5, with D possibly TRBD1 on 6 matching bases. The CDR3 runs 15 residues. Germline V gene lookup returns CDR1 LNHNV and CDR2 YYDKDF (reference sequence). V lost 3 bases to trimming and J lost 3 bases, with 12 bases between them.

This chain links TRBV27 with TRBJ1-2; possibly TRBD1 for D (6 bases). Trimming left V 3 bases short and J 5 bases short, with 13 bases between. The V gene's germline CDR1 is MNHEY and CDR2 SMNVEV (reference sequence). The CDR3 length is 14 residues. Here the CDR3 reads CASSFQGGGYGYTF. CDR3 nucleotides: TGTGCCAGCAGTTTCCAGGGAGGGGGTTATGGCTACACCTTC.

The J gene is TRBJ2-1, the V gene TRBV20-1, with unresolved D. This CDR3 contains 11 residues. CDR1 is DFQATT and CDR2 is SNEGSKA in the germline V gene (reference sequence). Trimming removed 1 base at V and 10 bases at J, with 8 bases between. The CDR3 DNA reads as TGCAGTGCTAGAGCGGATGCCGAGCAGTTCTTC. Residues: CSARADAEQFF.

The CDR3 coding sequence is TGTGCCACCCAAGGAGAGACCCAGTACTTC. This sequence encodes CATQGETQYF. The chain recombines TRBV19 with TRBJ2-5; D is uncertain. Germline V CDR1 and CDR2: LNHDA, SQIVND (reference sequence). The length of the CDR3 is 10 residues. Between the trimmed V and J ends, which lost 10 bases and 4 bases, there was a span of 7 bases. The whole variable domain, remainder taken from reference TRBV19 and TRBJ2-5, is DGGITQSPKYLFRKEGQNVTLSCEQNLNHDAMYWYRQDPGQGLRLIYYSQIVNDFQKGDIAEGYSVSREKKESFPLTVTSAQKNPTAFYLCATQGETQYFGPGTRLLVL.